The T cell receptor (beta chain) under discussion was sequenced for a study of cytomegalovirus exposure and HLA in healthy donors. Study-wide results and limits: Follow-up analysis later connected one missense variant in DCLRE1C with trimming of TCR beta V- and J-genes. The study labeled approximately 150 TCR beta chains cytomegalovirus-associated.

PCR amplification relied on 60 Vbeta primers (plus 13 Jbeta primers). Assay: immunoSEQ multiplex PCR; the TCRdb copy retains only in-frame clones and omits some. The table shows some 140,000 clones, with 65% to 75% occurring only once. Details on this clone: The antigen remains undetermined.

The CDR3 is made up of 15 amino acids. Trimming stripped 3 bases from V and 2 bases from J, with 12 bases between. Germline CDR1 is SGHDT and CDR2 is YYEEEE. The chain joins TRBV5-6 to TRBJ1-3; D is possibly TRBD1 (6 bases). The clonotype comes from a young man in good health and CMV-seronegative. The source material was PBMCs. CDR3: CASSSWGLAGNTIYF. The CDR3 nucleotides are TGTGCCAGCAGCTCGTGGGGGCTTGCTGGAAACACCATATATTTT.